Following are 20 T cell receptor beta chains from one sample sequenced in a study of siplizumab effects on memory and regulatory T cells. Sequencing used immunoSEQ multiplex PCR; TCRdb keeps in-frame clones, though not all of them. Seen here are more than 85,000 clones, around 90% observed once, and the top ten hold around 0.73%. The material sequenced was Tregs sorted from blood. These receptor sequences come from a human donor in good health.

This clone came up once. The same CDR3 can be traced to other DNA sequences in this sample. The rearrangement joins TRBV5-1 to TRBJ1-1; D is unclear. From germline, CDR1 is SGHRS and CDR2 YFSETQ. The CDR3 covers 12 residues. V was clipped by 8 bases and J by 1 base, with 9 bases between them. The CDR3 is CASNAQNTEAFF. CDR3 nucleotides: TGCGCCAGTAACGCCCAGAACACTGAAGCTTTCTTT.

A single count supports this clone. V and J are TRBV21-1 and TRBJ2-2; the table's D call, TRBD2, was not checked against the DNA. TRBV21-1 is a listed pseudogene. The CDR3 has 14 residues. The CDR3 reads CASSKPRGGRGLFF. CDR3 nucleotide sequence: TGTGCCAGCAGTAAGCCCAGGGGAGGGAGGGGGCTGTTTTTT.

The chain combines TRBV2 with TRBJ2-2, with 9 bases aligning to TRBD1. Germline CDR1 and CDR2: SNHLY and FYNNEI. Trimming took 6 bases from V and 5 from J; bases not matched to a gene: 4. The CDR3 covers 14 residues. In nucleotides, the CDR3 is TGTGCCAGCAGGGCCGGGACAGGGACCGGGGAGCTGTTTTTT. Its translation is CASRAGTGTGELFF.

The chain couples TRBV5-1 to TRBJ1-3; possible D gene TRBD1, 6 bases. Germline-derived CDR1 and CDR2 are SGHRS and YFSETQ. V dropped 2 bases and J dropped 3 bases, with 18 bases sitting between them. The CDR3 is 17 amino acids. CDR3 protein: CASSFQEAGGFGNTIYF. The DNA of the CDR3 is TGCGCCAGCAGCTTTCAAGAGGCCGGGGGCTTTGGAAACACCATATATTTT.

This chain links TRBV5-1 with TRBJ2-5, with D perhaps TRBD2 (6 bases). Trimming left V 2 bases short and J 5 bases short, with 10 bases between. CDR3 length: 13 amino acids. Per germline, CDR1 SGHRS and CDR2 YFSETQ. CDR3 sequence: CASSFPRGETQYF. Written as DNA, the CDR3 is TGCGCCAGCAGCTTCCCTCGGGGGGAGACCCAGTACTTC.

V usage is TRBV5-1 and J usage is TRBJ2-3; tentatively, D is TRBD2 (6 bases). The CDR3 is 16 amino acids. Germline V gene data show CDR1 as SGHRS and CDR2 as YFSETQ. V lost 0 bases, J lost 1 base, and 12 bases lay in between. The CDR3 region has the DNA TGCGCCAGCAGCTTGGCCTCTCCGGGGGGCACAGATACGCAGTATTTT. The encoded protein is CASSLASPGGTDTQYF.

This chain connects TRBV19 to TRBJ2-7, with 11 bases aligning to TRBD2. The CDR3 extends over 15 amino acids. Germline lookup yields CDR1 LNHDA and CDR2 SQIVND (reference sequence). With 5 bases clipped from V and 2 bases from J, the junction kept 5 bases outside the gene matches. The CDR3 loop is CASSLGTSGTYEQYF. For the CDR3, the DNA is TGTGCCAGTAGTCTTGGGACTAGCGGAACCTACGAGCAGTACTTC.

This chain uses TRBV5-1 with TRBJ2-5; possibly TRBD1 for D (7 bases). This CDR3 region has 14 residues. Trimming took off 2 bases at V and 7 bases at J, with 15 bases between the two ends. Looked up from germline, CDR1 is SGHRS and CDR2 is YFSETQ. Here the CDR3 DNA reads TGCGCCAGCAGCTTAAGTACAGGGGAGGTGACCCAGTACTTC. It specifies CASSLSTGEVTQYF.

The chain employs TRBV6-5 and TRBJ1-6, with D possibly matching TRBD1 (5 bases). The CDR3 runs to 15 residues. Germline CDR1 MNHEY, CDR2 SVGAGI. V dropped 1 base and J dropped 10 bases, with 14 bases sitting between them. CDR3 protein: CASSYYQGPPSPLHF. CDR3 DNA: TGTGCCAGCAGTTACTACCAGGGCCCCCCCTCACCCCTCCACTTT.

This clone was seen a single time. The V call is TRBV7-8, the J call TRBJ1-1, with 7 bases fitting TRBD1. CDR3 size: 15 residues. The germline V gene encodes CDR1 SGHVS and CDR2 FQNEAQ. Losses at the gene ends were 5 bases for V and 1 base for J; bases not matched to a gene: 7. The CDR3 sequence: CASSAYRGANTEAFF. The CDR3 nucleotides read TGTGCCAGCAGCGCATACAGGGGAGCGAACACTGAAGCTTTCTTT.

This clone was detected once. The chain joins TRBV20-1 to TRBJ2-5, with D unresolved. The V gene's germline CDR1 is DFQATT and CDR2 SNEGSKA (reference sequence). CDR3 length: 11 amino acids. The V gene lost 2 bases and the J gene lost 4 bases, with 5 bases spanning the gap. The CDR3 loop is CSARPLETQYF. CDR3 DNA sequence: TGCAGTGCTAGACCTTTAGAGACCCAGTACTTC.

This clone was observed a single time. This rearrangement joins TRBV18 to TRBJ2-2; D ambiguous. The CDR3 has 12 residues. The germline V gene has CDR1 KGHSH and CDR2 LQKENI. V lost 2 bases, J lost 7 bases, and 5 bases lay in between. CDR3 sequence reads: CASSPYGGELFF. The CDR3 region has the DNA TGTGCCAGCTCACCATACGGCGGGGAGCTGTTTTTT.

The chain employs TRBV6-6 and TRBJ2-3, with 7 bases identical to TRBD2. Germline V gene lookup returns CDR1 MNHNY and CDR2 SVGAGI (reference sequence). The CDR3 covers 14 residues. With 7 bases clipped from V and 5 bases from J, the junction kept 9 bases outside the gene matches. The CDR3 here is CASTLRGEGDTQYF. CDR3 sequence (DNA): TGTGCCAGCACCCTACGGGGGGAAGGAGATACGCAGTATTTT.

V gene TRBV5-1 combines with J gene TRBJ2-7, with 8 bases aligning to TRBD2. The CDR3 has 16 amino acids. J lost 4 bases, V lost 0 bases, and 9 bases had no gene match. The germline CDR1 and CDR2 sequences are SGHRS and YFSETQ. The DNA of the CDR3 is TGCGCCAGCAGCTTGGGGCCCGGGACTAGTGGTTACGAGCAGTACTTC. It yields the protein CASSLGPGTSGYEQYF.

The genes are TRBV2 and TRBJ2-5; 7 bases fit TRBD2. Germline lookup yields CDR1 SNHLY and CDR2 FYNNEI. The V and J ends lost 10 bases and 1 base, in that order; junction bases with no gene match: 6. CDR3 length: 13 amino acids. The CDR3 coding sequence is TGTGCCACCTCCGGGACTACCCAAGAGACCCAGTACTTC. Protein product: CATSGTTQETQYF.

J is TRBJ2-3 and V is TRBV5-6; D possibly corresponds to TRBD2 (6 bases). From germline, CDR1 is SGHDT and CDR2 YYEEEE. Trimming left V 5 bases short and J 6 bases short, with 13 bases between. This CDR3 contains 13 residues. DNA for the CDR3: TGTGCCAGCAGTAGTGCGGGACGTGATACGCAGTATTTT. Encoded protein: CASSSAGRDTQYF.

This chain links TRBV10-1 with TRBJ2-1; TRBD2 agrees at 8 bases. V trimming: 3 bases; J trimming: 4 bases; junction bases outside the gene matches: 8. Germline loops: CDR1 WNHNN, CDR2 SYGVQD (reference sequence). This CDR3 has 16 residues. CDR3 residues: CASSDPGLEAYNEQFF. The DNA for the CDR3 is TGCGCCAGCAGTGATCCGGGACTAGAGGCTTACAATGAGCAGTTCTTC.

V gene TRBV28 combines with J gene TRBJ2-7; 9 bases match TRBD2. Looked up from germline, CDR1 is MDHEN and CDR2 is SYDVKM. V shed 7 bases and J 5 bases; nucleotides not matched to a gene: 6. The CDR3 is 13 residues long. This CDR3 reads CASKAGGSDEQYF. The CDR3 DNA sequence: TGTGCCAGCAAGGCGGGAGGGTCGGACGAGCAGTACTTC.

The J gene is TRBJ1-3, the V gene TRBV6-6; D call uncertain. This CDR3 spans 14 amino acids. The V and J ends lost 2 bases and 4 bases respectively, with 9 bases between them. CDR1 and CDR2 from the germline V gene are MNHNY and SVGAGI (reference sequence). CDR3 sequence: CASSYGTRGNTIYF. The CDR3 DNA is TGTGCCAGCAGTTACGGCACGAGGGGAAACACCATATATTTT.

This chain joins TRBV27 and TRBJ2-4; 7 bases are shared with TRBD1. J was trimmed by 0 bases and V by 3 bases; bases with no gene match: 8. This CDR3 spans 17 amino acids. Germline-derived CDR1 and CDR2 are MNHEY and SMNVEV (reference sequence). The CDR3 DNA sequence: TGTGCCAGCAGTTTGAGGGGACAGACACTAGCCAAAAACATTCAGTACTTC. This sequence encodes CASSLRGQTLAKNIQYF.